This TCR beta chain was obtained from a study of cytomegalovirus exposure and HLA in healthy donors. This CDR3 spans 16 amino acids. CDR1 and CDR2 (germline): LGHNA, YNFKEQ. V lost 0 bases and J 3 bases, leaving 12 bases between the germline ends. Method: immunoSEQ multiplex PCR; TCRdb's copy keeps in-frame clones and lacks some. The table records around 71,000 clones, approximately 96% of them present only once. The V and J genes are TRBV4-2 and TRBJ2-1; D remains unclear. Source material: PBMCs. The source is a man younger than 35 in good health and CMV-seropositive. CDR3 sequence reads: CASSQDRNTLYNEQFF. The CDR3 coding sequence is TGTGCCAGCAGCCAAGACAGGAATACCCTCTACAATGAGCAGTTCTTC.